The next 2 T cell receptor beta chains were all read from a single sample in a study of cytomegalovirus exposure and HLA in healthy donors. It was with 60 Vbeta and 13 Jbeta primers that the PCR ran. Using immunoSEQ multiplex PCR, the repertoire was profiled, and TCRdb retains in-frame clones only, with some absent. The sample yields fewer than 250,000 clones, about 90% seen once. The sequenced material came from PBMCs. The source is a man under 40 in good health and CMV-seronegative.

This rearrangement joins TRBV28 to TRBJ1-5; the D gene is possibly TRBD1 (6 bases). This CDR3 contains 17 residues. Germline assignment: CDR1 MDHEN and CDR2 SYDVKM. V was pared by 5 bases and J by 0 bases, with 17 bases between. The CDR3 DNA follows: TGTGCCAGCAGTCCCCACGCCGGGACATATAGCAATCAGCCCCAGCATTTT. Amino acid sequence: CASSPHAGTYSNQPQHF.

Note on this clone: The junction departs from the called germline gene at one end, perhaps through a read error. The chain links TRBV5-1 to TRBJ2-5; TRBD1 matches at 8 bases. The germline V gene has CDR1 SGHRS and CDR2 YFSETQ. This CDR3 has 12 residues. This CDR3 is CASSLPGTGPNF. In DNA form, the CDR3 reads TGCGCCAGCTCTTTACCGGGGACAGGTCCGAACTTC. The full variable domain, completed using reference TRBV5-1 and TRBJ2-5, is KAGVTQTPRYLIKTRGQQVTLSCSPISGHRSVSWYQQTPGQGLQFLFEYFSETQRNKGNFPGRFSGRQFSNSRSEMNVSTLELGDSALYLCASSLPGTGPNFGPGTRLLVL.